These 11 T cell receptor beta chains were sequenced from one sample in a study of blood T cell repertoires in COVID-19. Using immunoSEQ multiplex PCR, the repertoire was profiled, and TCRdb retains in-frame clones only, with some absent. The sample includes hundreds of thousands of clones, roughly 89% of them seen just once. Material for sequencing was peripheral blood. The receptors here all came from a woman aged 25 to 39 with COVID-19, enrolled during active disease.

This chain joins TRBV19 and TRBJ2-3, with a weak D call TRBD2 (6 bases). This CDR3 contains 15 residues. Germline CDR1 LNHDA, CDR2 SQIVND (reference sequence). V lost 6 bases and J lost 5, with 18 bases in between. CDR3 loop: CASSPWLGGEDTQYF. CDR3 coding DNA: TGTGCCAGTAGCCCCTGGCTGGGGGGAGAAGATACGCAGTATTTT.

V gene TRBV6-2 or TRBV6-3 combines with J gene TRBJ2-3; D might be TRBD2 (6 bases). V shed 4 bases and J shed 0 bases, with 20 bases lying between them. The CDR3 totals 18 residues. Per the germline V gene, CDR1 is MNHEY and CDR2 is SVGEGT. The CDR3 DNA sequence: TGTGCCAGCAGTTCCCTGGGTACCGGTAGCGGTAGCACAGATACGCAGTATTTT. Translating gives CASSSLGTGSGSTDTQYF.

This chain links TRBV7-9 with TRBJ1-1, with 9 bases aligning to TRBD1. The CDR3 runs 17 residues. V shed 3 bases, J shed 5 bases, and the junction held 13 bases outside the gene matches. The germline gives CDR1 SEHNR, CDR2 FQNEAQ (reference sequence). CDR3 DNA sequence: TGTGCCAGCAGCTTGCCTCAGGGACAGGGTTTGAGGACTGAAGCTTTCTTT. It translates to CASSLPQGQGLRTEAFF.

This chain uses TRBV19 with TRBJ1-2; D is uncertain. There are 14 residues in the CDR3. Between the trimmed V and J ends, which lost 5 bases and 4 bases, there was a span of 14 bases. Germline V gene data show CDR1 as LNHDA and CDR2 as SQIVND (reference sequence). This chain's CDR3 is CASSSLSGSYGYTF. CDR3 DNA sequence: TGTGCCAGTAGTTCCCTATCAGGAAGCTATGGCTACACCTTC.

The chain couples TRBV9 to TRBJ1-4; the D gene is possibly TRBD1 (6 bases). The CDR3 loop spans 15 amino acids. Germline CDR1 reads SGDLS; CDR2 reads YYNGEE. V lost 2 bases and J lost 4, with 12 bases in between. Here the CDR3 reads CASSVQRGSNEKLFF. DNA for the CDR3: TGTGCCAGCAGCGTTCAGAGGGGGAGTAATGAAAAACTGTTTTTT.

The V gene is TRBV10-2, the J gene TRBJ2-7, with TRBD2 as a possible D gene (6 bases). V lost 6 bases, J lost 4 bases, and 19 bases lay in between. The germline CDR1 and CDR2 sequences are WSHSY and SAAADI. CDR3 length equals 15 residues. The DNA of the CDR3 is TGCGCCAGCAGGGGAGCAACACGTGGGGGGTACGAGCAGTACTTC. Translating gives CASRGATRGGYEQYF.

The chain carries TRBV27 and TRBJ2-1, with 8 bases matching TRBD2. Trimming took 7 bases from V and 4 from J; bases not matched to a gene: 12. The germline gives CDR1 MNHEY, CDR2 SMNVEV (reference sequence). The CDR3 is made up of 16 amino acids. CDR3 in DNA: TGTGCCAGCACCACGAACGGGGCGGGGGGATACAATGAGCAGTTCTTC. Translation: CASTTNGAGGYNEQFF.

V gene TRBV19 combines with J gene TRBJ1-1, with a tentative D call TRBD1 (5 bases). Germline CDR1 LNHDA, CDR2 SQIVND (reference sequence). This CDR3 comprises 13 residues. V lost 6 bases, J lost 0 bases, and 8 bases lay in between. The CDR3 protein is CASSTGMNTEAFF. DNA of the CDR3: TGTGCCAGTAGCACAGGAATGAACACTGAAGCTTTCTTT.

The chain is built from TRBV3-1 (or the pseudogene TRBV3-2) and TRBJ1-2; D might be TRBD1 (5 bases). The CDR3 covers 15 residues. CDR1 and CDR2 (germline): LGHDT, YNNKEL (reference sequence). V dropped 6 bases and J dropped 2 bases, with 16 bases sitting between them. This chain's CDR3 is CASSYQGQGNYGYTF. DNA of the CDR3: TGTGCCAGCAGTTATCAAGGCCAGGGAAACTATGGCTACACCTTC.

The gene calls are TRBV11-2 and TRBJ2-1, with D tentatively TRBD1 (5 bases). Trimming pared 6 bases from V and 5 bases from J, leaving 14 bases between. The CDR3 is 14 residues long. Germline V gene data show CDR1 as SGHAT and CDR2 as FQNNGV. The CDR3 DNA follows: TGTGCCAGCAGTCCTCAGTTGGGGCACAATGAGCAGTTCTTC. This gives the protein CASSPQLGHNEQFF.

V gene TRBV5-1 combines with J gene TRBJ2-1; 9 nucleotides align to TRBD1. V was pared by 5 bases and J by 4 bases, with 7 bases of the junction left unmatched. The CDR3 is 15 amino acids. CDR1 SGHRS and CDR2 YFSETQ come from the germline V gene. CDR3 loop: CASRFLGQGYNEQFF. In DNA, the CDR3 is TGCGCCAGCAGGTTCCTAGGACAGGGGTACAATGAGCAGTTCTTC.